These 28 T cell receptor beta chains originate from one sample sequenced in a study of cytomegalovirus exposure and HLA in healthy donors. The PCR employed 60 Vbeta primers together with 13 Jbeta primers. Clones were read by immunoSEQ multiplex PCR, and TCRdb kept only the in-frame ones, dropping some. The data show 90,000 or so clones, 82% seen once. Sequenced material: PBMCs. Receptors originate from a man aged 25-45 years in good health and CMV-seropositive.

This chain uses TRBV6-6 with TRBJ1-1; 9 bases map to TRBD1. The CDR3 covers 13 residues. V lost 6 bases, J lost 6 bases, and 5 bases stayed unmatched. CDR1 MNHNY and CDR2 SVGAGI come from the germline V gene (reference sequence). Written as DNA, the CDR3 is TGTGCCAGCAGGCGACAGGGGGATTCTGAAGCTTTCTTT. Protein: CASRRQGDSEAFF.

This chain joins TRBV27 and TRBJ2-2; 10 bases fit TRBD2. Germline loops: CDR1 MNHEY, CDR2 SMNVEV (reference sequence). The length of the CDR3 is 15 residues. After removal of 10 bases from V and 5 bases from J, the junction contained 10 bases not matched to a gene. CDR3 protein: CATARRAGGTGELFF. CDR3 nucleotide sequence: TGTGCCACCGCCCGGAGAGCGGGAGGGACCGGGGAGCTGTTTTTT.

In its sample, this clone was seen once. The chain has TRBV10-3 and TRBJ2-3, with 9 bases that match TRBD2. V lost 3 bases and J lost 2; bases outside the gene matches: 3. CDR3 length equals 15 residues. Per the germline V gene, CDR1 is ENHRY and CDR2 is SYGVKD. The CDR3 is CAISERLADTDTQYF. CDR3 nucleotide sequence: TGTGCCATCAGTGAACGACTAGCGGACACAGATACGCAGTATTTT.

V and J are TRBV9 and TRBJ2-1; tentative D call: TRBD2 (6 bases). The CDR3 is made up of 19 amino acids. V lost 3 bases, J lost 0 bases, and 22 bases lay in between. Germline CDR1 and CDR2: SGDLS and YYNGEE. The CDR3 loop reads CASSGSIAGTRGSYNEQFF. The CDR3, as DNA: TGTGCCAGCAGCGGGTCAATTGCGGGAACGCGGGGCTCCTACAATGAGCAGTTCTTC.

The chain is built from TRBV6-5 and TRBJ1-5; 9 bases match TRBD1. Germline V gene data show CDR1 as MNHEY and CDR2 as SVGAGI. J gave up 3 bases and V 5 bases, and 5 bases lay outside the gene matches. The CDR3 has 15 amino acids. The CDR3 DNA is TGTGCCAGCAGTGGGGGACAGGGAAACAATCAGCCCCAGCATTTT. It is translated as CASSGGQGNNQPQHF.

The CDR3 here is CASSTGNTGELFF. In DNA, the CDR3 is TGTGCCAGCAGCACCGGGAACACCGGGGAGCTGTTTTTT. This sequence joins TRBV6-5 and TRBJ2-2; D unresolved. This CDR3 spans 13 amino acids. V was shortened by 6 bases and J by 1 base, with 6 bases between the two germline ends. Germline assignment: CDR1 MNHEY and CDR2 SVGAGI.

This chain joins TRBV5-4 and TRBJ2-5, with TRBD1 matching 7 bases. In germline, CDR1 is SGHNT, CDR2 YYREEE (reference sequence). This CDR3 has 14 residues. Trimming took 9 bases from V and 5 from J; bases not matched to a gene: 13. The CDR3 DNA reads TGTGCCACACAGACACAGGGGCTTGGCGAGACCCAGTACTTC. It yields the protein CATQTQGLGETQYF. Filled out from reference TRBV5-4 and TRBJ2-5, the complete variable domain reads ETGVTQSPTHLIKTRGQQVTLRCSSQSGHNTVSWYQQALGQGPQFIFQYYREEENGRGNFPPRFSGLQFPNYSSELNVNALELDDSALYLCATQTQGLGETQYFGPGTRLLVL.

CDR3 loop: CASSLRGSNEKLFF. The CDR3 DNA sequence: TGTGCCAGCAGCTTAAGGGGGTCTAATGAAAAACTGTTTTTT. This sequence joins TRBV5-4 and TRBJ1-4; perhaps TRBD1 as D (6 bases). The V end was cut by 2 bases, the J end by 3 bases, with 8 bases between. Germline CDR1 and CDR2: SGHNT and YYREEE (reference sequence). This CDR3 has 14 residues. Full variable domain (outside the CDR3, taken from reference TRBV5-4 and TRBJ1-4): ETGVTQSPTHLIKTRGQQVTLRCSSQSGHNTVSWYQQALGQGPQFIFQYYREEENGRGNFPPRFSGLQFPNYSSELNVNALELDDSALYLCASSLRGSNEKLFFGSGTQLSVL.

CDR3 nucleotides: TGTGCCAGCAGTTCACAGGGGGAAGGGGAGACCCAGTACTTC. It codes for CASSSQGEGETQYF. This rearrangement joins TRBV28 to TRBJ2-5; TRBD1 agrees at 8 bases. Germline-derived CDR1 and CDR2 are MDHEN and SYDVKM. The CDR3 consists of 14 residues. Trimming cost V 4 bases and J 5 bases; bases outside gene matches: 6.

This clone was detected only once. V is TRBV7-6 and J is TRBJ1-2, with a tentative D call TRBD1 (6 bases). V lost 5 bases and J 1 base, leaving 14 bases between the germline ends. Germline-derived CDR1 and CDR2 are SGHVS and FNYEAQ. The CDR3 length is 15 residues. CDR3 in amino acids: CASSLTSDSNYGYTF. Written as DNA, the CDR3 is TGTGCCAGCAGCCTCACATCGGACAGTAACTATGGCTACACCTTC.

The chain employs TRBV6-1 and TRBJ1-4, with 8 bases identical to TRBD1. This CDR3 spans 15 amino acids. CDR1 MNHNS and CDR2 SASEGT come from the germline V gene. J gave up 4 bases and V 5 bases, and 6 bases lay outside the gene matches. Here the CDR3 reads CASSSGTGLNEKLFF. CDR3 bases: TGTGCCAGCAGTTCCGGGACAGGTCTTAATGAAAAACTGTTTTTT.

The rearrangement uses TRBV29-1 and TRBJ2-1; 9 nucleotides align to TRBD2. V shed 3 bases and J 3 bases; nucleotides not matched to a gene: 12. There are 17 residues in the CDR3. Germline V gives CDR1 SQVTM, CDR2 ANQGSEA. In DNA form, the CDR3 reads TGCAGCGTTGAGCCCGGCGGAGGCGGGAGGGGCTACAATGAGCAGTTCTTC. Amino acid sequence: CSVEPGGGGRGYNEQFF.

V is TRBV30 and J is TRBJ1-4; the D gene is possibly TRBD1 (5 bases). This CDR3 has 15 amino acids. CDR1 GTSNPN and CDR2 SVGIG come from the germline V gene (reference sequence). Trimming cost V 4 bases and J 7 bases, with 19 bases left between them. CDR3: CAWKPPGGGSEKLFF. The CDR3 bases are TGTGCCTGGAAACCGCCCGGGGGGGGAAGTGAAAAACTGTTTTTT.

The CDR3 DNA reads TGTGCCAGCAGCTTGGATACGCGAGGGGGACTAACACTCTACGAGCAGTACTTC. Translated, it gives CASSLDTRGGLTLYEQYF. The gene calls are TRBV5-4 and TRBJ2-5, with D maybe TRBD2 (7 bases). The J call is in doubt because the DNA end fits TRBJ2-7 better. CDR1 is SGHNT and CDR2 is YYREEE in the germline V gene (reference sequence). The CDR3 has 18 amino acids.

The CDR3 protein is CASRPPLGQGWNEQFF. CDR3 coding DNA: TGTGCCAGCAGGCCCCCCCTAGGCCAGGGGTGGAATGAGCAGTTCTTC. The V and J genes are TRBV28 and TRBJ2-1; maybe TRBD1 (6 bases). Germline values: CDR1 MDHEN, CDR2 SYDVKM. CDR3 length equals 16 residues. Trimming pared 6 bases from V and 7 bases from J, leaving 22 bases between. Supplemented by reference TRBV28 and TRBJ2-1, the full variable domain reads DVKVTQSSRYLVKRTGEKVFLECVQDMDHENMFWYRQDPGLGLRLIYFSYDVKMKEKGDIPEGYSVSREKKERFSLILESASTNQTSMYLCASRPPLGQGWNEQFFGPGTRLTVL.

This clone has more than one count but fewer than ten. V is TRBV7-9 and J is TRBJ2-3; tentatively, D is TRBD2 (5 bases). Deletions cut 2 bases from V and 0 bases from J, with 9 bases between. Per the germline V gene, CDR1 is SEHNR and CDR2 is FQNEAQ (reference sequence). The CDR3 is 15 residues long. The CDR3 DNA reads as TGTGCCAGCAGCTTACTAGCAGCTAGCACAGATACGCAGTATTTT. Translated: CASSLLAASTDTQYF.

Concerning this clone: The junction and the germline gene differ at one end; a read error may be behind it. The chain combines TRBV7-9 with TRBJ1-6, with D possibly being TRBD1 (5 bases). This CDR3 region has 13 residues. Germline loops: CDR1 SEHNR, CDR2 FQNEAQ (reference sequence). CDR3 sequence (DNA): TGTTCCAGCAGCTCAGGGTTCGATTCACCCCTCCACTTT. As protein: CSSSSGFDSPLHF.

The chain is built from TRBV6-5 and TRBJ2-2; TRBD2 might be the D (5 bases). V lost 7 bases and J lost 4, with 13 bases in between. CDR3 size: 14 residues. Germline values: CDR1 MNHEY, CDR2 SVGAGI. As DNA, the CDR3 is TGTGCCAGCAAAACTAGGTCGGGCACCGGGGAGCTGTTTTTT. The encoded protein is CASKTRSGTGELFF.

The rearrangement links TRBV7-2 to TRBJ1-1; TRBD1 might be the D (6 bases). The V and J ends lost 2 bases and 1 base respectively, with 8 bases between them. CDR3 length: 14 amino acids. Germline CDR1 is SGHTA and CDR2 is FQGNSA. CDR3 loop: CASSLRTENTEAFF. In DNA form, the CDR3 reads TGTGCCAGCAGCTTAAGGACAGAGAACACTGAAGCTTTCTTT.

This clone came up once. The chain has TRBV27 and TRBJ2-1, with D possibly TRBD2 on 6 matching bases. Trimming pared 5 bases from V and 7 bases from J, leaving 21 bases between. This CDR3 region has 16 residues. The V gene's germline CDR1 is MNHEY and CDR2 SMNVEV (reference sequence). The CDR3 sequence is CASSPGRGSQRNEQFF. The CDR3 nucleotides read TGTGCCAGCAGTCCCGGTCGGGGGAGTCAGAGGAATGAGCAGTTCTTC.

Note on this clone: The junction departs from germline at one end; a sequencing error may be responsible. This rearrangement joins TRBV6-5 to TRBJ2-1; D not resolved. The CDR3 has 11 amino acids. The germline V gene has CDR1 MNHEY and CDR2 SVGAGI. As DNA, the CDR3 is TGTGCCAGCACCCGCAACAATAAGCAGTTCTTC. It encodes CASTRNNKQFF.

Written as DNA, the CDR3 is TGTGCCTGGAGTGCCACCTTGTGGACAGGGTTTGGCTACACCTTC. It is translated as CAWSATLWTGFGYTF. The genes are TRBV30 and TRBJ1-2, with 8 bases lining up with TRBD1. J was trimmed by 7 bases and V by 1 base; bases with no gene match: 11. CDR3 length equals 15 residues. CDR1 and CDR2 from the germline V gene are GTSNPN and SVGIG (reference sequence).

This clone was counted only a few times. This chain links TRBV4-1 with TRBJ1-1, with 9 nucleotides matching TRBD1. The CDR3 sequence is 19 residues long. Losses at the gene ends were 4 bases for V and 1 base for J; bases not matched to a gene: 16. Germline lookup yields CDR1 MGHRA and CDR2 YSYEKL. For the CDR3, the DNA is TGCGCCAGCAGCCCAACGCCGGGACAGGGTGATCTGGCGAACACTGAAGCTTTCTTT. It translates to CASSPTPGQGDLANTEAFF.

This clone appeared a few times. V usage is TRBV29-1 and J usage is TRBJ2-2, with TRBD2 matching over 7 bases. Germline V gene data show CDR1 as SQVTM and CDR2 as ANQGSEA. With V trimmed by 4 bases and J by 4 bases, 9 bases remained unmatched. There are 15 residues in the CDR3. CDR3 in DNA: TGCAGCGTTGGCCGCATAGCGGGCGGCACCGGGGAGCTGTTTTTT. Translation: CSVGRIAGGTGELFF.

This rearrangement joins TRBV7-2 to TRBJ2-5; D uncertain. With the DNA end fitting TRBJ2-7 better, the J assignment may be wrong. Germline V gene sequence: CDR1 SGHTA, CDR2 FQGNSA. The CDR3 runs 15 residues. The CDR3 is CASSLTSAGAYEQYF. The DNA of the CDR3 is TGTGCCAGCAGCTTAACCTCGGCAGGCGCCTACGAGCAGTACTTC.

The V gene is TRBV7-2, the J gene TRBJ2-6, with D perhaps TRBD1 (8 bases). The V gene's germline CDR1 is SGHTA and CDR2 FQGNSA. Trimming cost V 4 bases and J 4 bases, with 17 bases left between them. This CDR3 has 17 residues. This CDR3 reads CASSSGQGLLGANVLTF. The DNA for the CDR3 is TGTGCCAGCAGCTCCGGACAGGGACTACTGGGGGCCAACGTCCTGACTTTC.

The chain has TRBV30 and TRBJ1-2; 9 bases line up with TRBD1. Germline CDR1 reads GTSNPN; CDR2 reads SVGIG (reference sequence). The CDR3 sequence is 16 residues long. V lost 1 base to trimming and J lost 4 bases; unmatched junction nucleotides: 10. The CDR3 is CAWSAQGAPAAYGYTF. CDR3 DNA: TGTGCCTGGAGTGCACAGGGGGCTCCCGCCGCCTATGGCTACACCTTC.

The genes are TRBV28 and TRBJ1-5, with D possibly being TRBD1 (5 bases). CDR1 is MDHEN, CDR2 SYDVKM, per germline. The CDR3 is 15 residues long. The V gene lost 6 bases and the J gene lost 1 base, with 13 bases spanning the gap. In DNA form, the CDR3 reads TGTGCCAGCAGACCCGACAGAATGAGCAATCAGCCCCAGCATTTT. Translated: CASRPDRMSNQPQHF.